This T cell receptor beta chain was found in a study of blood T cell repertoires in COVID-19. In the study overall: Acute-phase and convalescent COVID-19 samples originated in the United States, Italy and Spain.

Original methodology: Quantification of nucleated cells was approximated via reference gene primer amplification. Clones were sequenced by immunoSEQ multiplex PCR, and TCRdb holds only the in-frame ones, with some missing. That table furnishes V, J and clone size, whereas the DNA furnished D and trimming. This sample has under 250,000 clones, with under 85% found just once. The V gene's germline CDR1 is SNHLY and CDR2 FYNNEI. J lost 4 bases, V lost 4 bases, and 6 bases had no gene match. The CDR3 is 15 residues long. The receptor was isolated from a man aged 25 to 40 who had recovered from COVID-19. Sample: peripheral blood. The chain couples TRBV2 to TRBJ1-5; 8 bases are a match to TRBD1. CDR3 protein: CASSAGQGGNQPQHF. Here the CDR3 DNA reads TGTGCCAGCAGTGCTGGACAGGGAGGGAATCAGCCCCAGCATTTT.